The next 18 T cell receptor beta chains were all read from a single sample in a study of identical twins. One entry per CDR3 protein results from TCRdb running MiXCR on the 5' RACE reads. The table records 200,000 or so distinct CDR3 sequences, around a sixth of them present only once. These same records also appear under a second study, on T cells expressing NK-cell markers.

Sequencing used CD8+ T cells sorted from blood. The receptors here all came from a woman aged 18-29 years in good health.

V is TRBV3-1 and J is TRBJ2-3; 13 bases match TRBD2. CDR1 is LGHDT, CDR2 YNNKEL, per germline (reference sequence). With 4 bases clipped from V and 0 bases from J, the junction kept 10 bases outside the gene matches. This CDR3 has 19 residues. The CDR3 sequence is CASSRELAGGRTSTDTQYF. CDR3 nucleotide sequence: TGTGCCAGCAGCCGAGAACTAGCGGGAGGGAGAACTAGCACAGATACGCAGTATTTT.

The chain has TRBV20-1 and TRBJ2-1; D not certain. This CDR3 has 17 amino acids. The V gene's germline CDR1 is DFQATT and CDR2 SNEGSKA (reference sequence). V lost 0 bases, J lost 0 bases, and 15 bases lay in between. The CDR3 here is CSARDSRARSSYNEQFF. The CDR3, as DNA: TGCAGTGCTAGAGATTCGAGAGCGCGGAGCTCCTACAATGAGCAGTTCTTC.

In this sample, this clonotype turned up a few times. The chain uses TRBV11-2 and TRBJ2-3, with 12 positions matching TRBD2. V lost 1 base and J lost 5; bases outside the gene matches: 13. This CDR3 is 19 amino acids long. The germline gives CDR1 SGHAT, CDR2 FQNNGV. CDR3 in amino acids: CASSLGASGRGGVRDTQYF. DNA of the CDR3: TGTGCCAGCAGCTTAGGGGCTAGCGGGAGGGGGGGAGTTAGAGATACGCAGTATTTT.

In its sample, this clonotype was seen a few times. The rearrangement links TRBV4-1 to TRBJ2-1; 9 bases are shared with TRBD2. The trim removed 1 base at V and 8 bases at J, leaving 6 bases unmatched. From germline, CDR1 is MGHRA and CDR2 YSYEKL. CDR3 size: 15 residues. As DNA, the CDR3 is TGCGCCAGCAGCCAAGGCGGGAGGGCCTCATATGAGCAGTTCTTC. Amino acid sequence: CASSQGGRASYEQFF.

This clonotype was seen only a few times. The rearrangement joins TRBV6-6 to TRBJ2-1; D is uncertain. The CDR3 runs 13 residues. The germline V and J ends were trimmed by 0 bases and 5 bases, with 5 bases remaining between them. Per germline, CDR1 MNHNY and CDR2 SVGAGI (reference sequence). The DNA for the CDR3 is TGTGCCAGCAGTTACTCGATGGACAATGAGCAGTTCTTC. Protein product: CASSYSMDNEQFF.

The chain carries TRBV7-9 and TRBJ2-2; 9 bases fit TRBD1. V lost 6 bases, J lost 2 bases, and 4 bases stayed unmatched. CDR3 length: 15 residues. CDR1 and CDR2 (germline): SEHNR, FQNEAQ (reference sequence). CDR3 in amino acids: CASRTGGPNTGELFF. In nucleotides, the CDR3 is TGTGCCAGCAGGACAGGGGGTCCCAACACCGGGGAGCTGTTTTTT.

This clonotype was found a few times. The rearrangement links TRBV6-1 to TRBJ2-5; D is possibly TRBD2 (6 bases). The CDR3 is 15 amino acids. CDR1 MNHNS and CDR2 SASEGT come from the germline V gene. V was trimmed by 4 bases and J by 2 bases, leaving 14 bases between them. The CDR3 is CASSAAGRHQETQYF. The CDR3 DNA reads as TGTGCCAGCAGTGCTGCGGGACGGCATCAAGAGACCCAGTACTTC.

This clonotype was recorded many times. The chain recombines TRBV12-3 or TRBV12-4 with TRBJ1-1; unclear D gene. With 5 bases removed from V and 3 bases from J, the gap between germline ends came to 10 bases. CDR3 length: 13 residues. The CDR3 here is CASSAGLDTEAFF. As DNA, the CDR3 is TGTGCCAGCAGTGCAGGCCTAGACACTGAAGCTTTCTTT.

The V gene is TRBV6-1, the J gene TRBJ2-1; TRBD2 agrees at 8 bases. After removal of 7 bases from V and 4 bases from J, the junction contained 9 bases not matched to a gene. The CDR3 has 15 amino acids. The germline V gene encodes CDR1 MNHNS and CDR2 SASEGT. The DNA of the CDR3 is TGTGCCAGCAAGGTCGCGGGAGGTGGATACAATGAGCAGTTCTTC. It encodes CASKVAGGGYNEQFF.

This rearrangement joins TRBV20-1 to TRBJ1-1; TRBD1 matches 10 bases. CDR1 is DFQATT, CDR2 SNEGSKA, per germline (reference sequence). V lost 5 bases, J lost 6 bases, and 0 bases stayed unmatched. The CDR3 has 11 residues. CDR3: CSAGQGAEAFF. CDR3 nucleotides: TGCAGTGCTGGACAGGGGGCTGAAGCTTTCTTT.

This clonotype occurred a few times. The chain joins TRBV6-1 to TRBJ1-2, with 8 bases matching TRBD1. Unmatched junction bases numbered 9, after V lost 8 bases and J lost 4 bases. There are 14 residues in the CDR3. Germline lookup yields CDR1 MNHNS and CDR2 SASEGT. CDR3: CASGTAGGGYGYTF. DNA of the CDR3: TGTGCCAGCGGGACTGCAGGGGGCGGCTATGGCTACACCTTC.

This rearrangement joins TRBV3-1 to TRBJ2-5, with 8 bases aligning to TRBD1. The CDR3 is made up of 15 amino acids. Germline loops: CDR1 LGHDT, CDR2 YNNKEL (reference sequence). Losses at the gene ends were 0 bases for V and 4 bases for J; bases not matched to a gene: 4. The CDR3 sequence: CASSQEPTGGETQYF. The CDR3 coding sequence is TGTGCCAGCAGCCAAGAACCCACAGGGGGAGAGACCCAGTACTTC.

This chain uses TRBV11-1 with TRBJ1-1; D call uncertain. This CDR3 contains 12 residues. Between the trimmed V and J ends, which lost 1 base and 7 bases, there was a span of 7 bases. Germline V lookup: CDR1 SGHAT, CDR2 FQDESV (reference sequence). CDR3 bases: TGTGCCAGCAGCTTAGAGGTGGATGAAGCTTTCTTT. Protein product: CASSLEVDEAFF.

This clonotype has only one observation. The CDR3 coding sequence is TGTGCAAGTCGCTTCAGGGATCCTAGCGGTAAAAACATTCAGTACTTC. This gives the protein CASRFRDPSGKNIQYF. The rearrangement links TRBV12-2 to TRBJ2-4; no check of the table's D call, TRBD2, against the DNA was made. TRBV12-2 is labeled a pseudogene. The CDR3 is 16 residues long.

This clonotype turned up a few times. The chain carries TRBV5-1 and TRBJ2-1; perhaps TRBD1 as D (6 bases). Trimming left V 6 bases short and J 0 bases short, with 13 bases between. Germline CDR1 SGHRS, CDR2 YFSETQ. The CDR3 spans 15 residues. This CDR3 is CASMVEGGSYNEQFF. The CDR3 coding sequence is TGCGCCAGCATGGTCGAAGGGGGCTCCTACAATGAGCAGTTCTTC.

The rearrangement links TRBV20-1 to TRBJ2-3; D is unresolved. From germline, CDR1 is DFQATT and CDR2 SNEGSKA (reference sequence). The CDR3 extends over 12 amino acids. V was cut by 1 base and J by 0 bases, with 2 bases left in between. Written as DNA, the CDR3 is TGCAGTGCTAGAGGGAGCACAGATACGCAGTATTTT. This translates into CSARGSTDTQYF.

This clonotype was counted a few times. The rearrangement links TRBV5-1 to TRBJ2-6, with 8 positions matching TRBD2. The CDR3 sequence is 17 residues long. With V trimmed by 2 bases and J by 0 bases, 4 bases remained unmatched. Per germline, CDR1 SGHRS and CDR2 YFSETQ. The CDR3 region is CASSFRGGFSGANVLTF. CDR3 nucleotides: TGCGCCAGCAGCTTTCGGGGGGGCTTCTCTGGGGCCAACGTCCTGACTTTC. Combining the CDR3 with reference TRBV5-1 and TRBJ2-6 gives the whole variable domain KAGVTQTPRYLIKTRGQQVTLSCSPISGHRSVSWYQQTPGQGLQFLFEYFSETQRNKGNFPGRFSGRQFSNSRSEMNVSTLELGDSALYLCASSFRGGFSGANVLTFGAGSRLTVL.

This chain connects TRBV9 to TRBJ2-7, with D possibly matching TRBD2 (5 bases). V shed 4 bases and J shed 3 bases, with 14 bases lying between them. Germline assignment: CDR1 SGDLS and CDR2 YYNGEE. The CDR3 is 14 residues long. CDR3 sequence (DNA): TGTGCCAGCAGCCGAACGGGAATCCACTACGAGCAGTACTTC. Its translation: CASSRTGIHYEQYF. Together with reference TRBV9 and TRBJ2-7, the CDR3 gives the full variable domain: DSGVTQTPKHLITATGQRVTLRCSPRSGDLSVYWYQQSLDQGLQFLIQYYNGEERAKGNILERFSAQQFPDLHSELNLSSLELGDSALYFCASSRTGIHYEQYFGPGTRLTVT.